The following is a TCR beta chain sequence with its context. What it recognizes is unknown. The sample originates from a study of CD4+ T cells in melanoma. Method: immunoSEQ multiplex PCR; TCRdb's copy keeps in-frame clones and lacks some. Here the sample spans some 110,000 clones, roughly 90% being singletons. The study, taken as a whole, reports: Diverse differentiation states were reported for melanoma neoantigen-specific CD4+ T cells. CD8+ T cell, macrophage and B cell function reportedly correlated with neoantigen-specific CD4+ T cells.

V was trimmed by 2 bases and J by 1 base, leaving 6 bases between them. From germline, CDR1 is KGHSH and CDR2 LQKENI. The CDR3 runs to 14 residues. This sequence originates from a human donor with melanoma. The sequenced sample consisted of peripheral blood. The chain is built from TRBV18 and TRBJ1-5, with TRBD1 as a possible D gene (5 bases). CDR3 residues: CASSPGGSNQPQHF. In DNA form, the CDR3 reads TGTGCCAGCTCACCAGGGGGGAGCAATCAGCCCCAGCATTTT.